The 4 T cell receptor beta chains below all came from one sample that was sequenced in a study of T cell clusters in autoimmune cytopenias. TRB amplification used approximately 250 ng of peripheral blood genomic DNA. TRB was amplified by touch-down multiplex PCR, primer pools A and B combined. TCRdb reprocessed the multiplex PCR reads and stores each CDR3 protein as one record, lacking DNA. With over 7,500 distinct CDR3 sequences in the sample, the ten largest clones hold approximately 5.9%. Sequenced: peripheral blood. The receptors shown here come from a human donor with an autoimmune cytopenia or autoimmune hepatitis (not recorded which).

This clonotype counts as medium-sized (0.01 to 0.1%) by frequency. This chain connects TRBV29-1 to TRBJ1-1; TCRdb outputs TRBD1, but without DNA this stays unchecked. The CDR3 is 12 residues long. Germline V lookup: CDR1 SQVTM, CDR2 ANQGSEA. The CDR3 protein is CSVEPPNTEAFF. The full variable domain, completed using reference TRBV29-1 and TRBJ1-1, is SAVISQKPSRDICQRGTSLTIQCQVDSQVTMMFWYRQQPGQSLTLIATANQGSEATYESGFVIDKFPISRPNLTFSTLTVSNMSPEDSSIYLCSVEPPNTEAFFGQGTRLTVV.

The chain couples TRBV5-1 to TRBJ1-2; the TCRdb call, TRBD1, lacks DNA for checking. The CDR3 contains 14 residues. CDR1 is SGHRS, CDR2 YFSETQ, per germline. The CDR3 spells CASGRQEAGYGYTF.

This clonotype is classed as medium-sized (0.01 to 0.1%) by frequency. V is TRBV15 and J is TRBJ2-5. The CDR3 extends over 12 amino acids. Germline lookup yields CDR1 LNHNV and CDR2 YYDKDF (reference sequence). CDR3: CATSSTWETQYF.

The J gene is TRBJ1-6, the V gene TRBV6-2 or TRBV6-3; TCRdb returns TRBD1, unconfirmable since there is no DNA. The CDR3 is 14 amino acids. The germline CDR1 and CDR2 sequences are MNHEY and SVGEGT. The CDR3 reads CASGYRGSNSPLHF.